The clone carrying this T cell receptor beta chain came up once. The data stem from a study of blood T cell repertoires in COVID-19. Study-level information: Collection of acute and convalescent COVID-19 samples took place in the United States, Italy and Spain. The cDNA or gDNA used as material had been derived from T cells, B-cell-depleted T cells, or PBMCs.

Germline V gene lookup returns CDR1 MNHEY and CDR2 SVGEGT. The V segment lost 0 bases and the J segment 5 bases; nucleotides outside the gene matches: 9. CDR3 length: 17 amino acids. In the authors' methods: Quantification of nucleated cells was approximated via reference gene primer amplification. Sequencing was performed with immunoSEQ multiplex PCR; in TCRdb, only in-frame clones are kept and a portion is missing. V, J and clone size are those of that table, while D and trimming were read from the DNA. The sample records some 100,000 clones, more than 65% being singletons. J is TRBJ2-1 and V is TRBV6-2 or TRBV6-3; 8 nucleotides agree with TRBD1. This clonotype originated in an elderly woman with active or convalescent COVID-19. Sequenced sample: peripheral blood. This chain's CDR3 is CASSYSSDRAAHNEQFF. The CDR3 nucleotides are TGTGCCAGCAGTTACTCGTCGGACAGGGCGGCGCACAATGAGCAGTTCTTC.